The 20 T cell receptor beta chains given below trace back to one sample, sequenced in a study of control samples from healthy donors and cancer patients. Profiling relied on immunoSEQ multiplex PCR, and the TCRdb table lists in-frame clones only, not all of them. The repertoire holds about 80,000 clones, with 75% to 85% as singletons. Sequencing was performed on PBMCs. The receptor source for this set is a man aged 60 to 69 with head and neck cancer.

The rearrangement joins TRBV3-1 (or the pseudogene TRBV3-2) to TRBJ2-1, with 9 nucleotides matching TRBD2. Germline CDR1 reads LGHDT; CDR2 reads YNNKEL (reference sequence). The CDR3 length is 16 residues. V lost 0 bases, J lost 7 bases, and 7 bases stayed unmatched. Here the CDR3 DNA reads TGTGCCAGCAGCCAAGAGGGTCTAGCGGGAAATAATGAGCAGTTCTTC. Protein sequence: CASSQEGLAGNNEQFF.

The chain couples TRBV4-1 to TRBJ2-3; no clear D gene. The CDR3 is made up of 15 amino acids. Germline values: CDR1 MGHRA, CDR2 YSYEKL. Trimming took off 0 bases at V and 4 bases at J, with 11 bases between the two ends. As DNA, the CDR3 is TGCGCCAGCAGCCAAGATCCAGCAGTCGCAGATACGCAGTATTTT. Encoded protein: CASSQDPAVADTQYF.

The table lists this clone with a count of one. The rearrangement links TRBV20-1 to TRBJ2-7, with 7 nucleotides matching TRBD2. J was trimmed by 0 bases and V by 3 bases; bases with no gene match: 11. The CDR3 runs 16 residues. The germline gives CDR1 DFQATT, CDR2 SNEGSKA (reference sequence). The CDR3 loop reads CSASNLAEMSSYEQYF. CDR3 in DNA: TGCAGTGCTAGTAACCTAGCGGAGATGAGCTCCTACGAGCAGTACTTC.

The chain combines TRBV7-2 with TRBJ2-7, with unresolved D. Germline assignment: CDR1 SGHTA and CDR2 FQGNSA. V was shortened by 1 base and J by 3 bases, with 4 bases between the two germline ends. CDR3 size: 12 residues. In DNA form, the CDR3 reads TGTGCCAGCAGCTTAGACGTCTACGAGCAGTACTTC. Amino acids: CASSLDVYEQYF.

This clone was counted once. CDR3 DNA: TGTGCCAGTATTACCACCTCTGGGGCCAACGTCCTGACTTTC. Its protein product is CASITTSGANVLTF. The chain uses TRBV6-6 and TRBJ2-6; D unresolved. Germline V CDR1 and CDR2: MNHNY, SVGAGI (reference sequence). CDR3 length: 14 residues. Trimming stripped 9 bases from V and 0 bases from J, with 9 bases between.

The V and J genes are TRBV7-8 and TRBJ1-1; 7 nucleotides match TRBD1. V gave up 5 bases and J gave up 4 bases; unmatched junction bases: 7. CDR3 length: 14 residues. Germline V lookup: CDR1 SGHVS, CDR2 FQNEAQ. CDR3 nucleotides: TGTGCCAGCAGCCTCCTCACAGGGGCCACTGAAGCTTTCTTT. Its protein is CASSLLTGATEAFF.

The rearrangement uses TRBV19 and TRBJ1-2; 8 bases map to TRBD1. V was clipped by 7 bases and J by 0 bases; unmatched bases: 13. CDR1 is LNHDA, CDR2 SQIVND, per germline (reference sequence). CDR3 length: 17 residues. The CDR3 loop reads CASNPGQGSKANYGYTF. The CDR3 DNA is TGTGCCAGTAACCCCGGACAGGGTAGTAAAGCTAACTATGGCTACACCTTC.

The chain employs TRBV29-1 and TRBJ2-3; the D gene is possibly TRBD1 (7 bases). Trimming pared 7 bases from V and 3 bases from J, leaving 23 bases between. This CDR3 has 16 amino acids. Germline CDR1 reads SQVTM; CDR2 reads ANQGSEA. The CDR3, as DNA: TGCAGCGGCCGGACAGGAGGGGCTTTTTGGACAGATACGCAGTATTTT. Its protein product is CSGRTGGAFWTDTQYF.

This rearrangement joins TRBV27 to TRBJ2-1; D may be TRBD2 (5 bases). Deletions cut 5 bases from V and 4 bases from J, with 15 bases between. The CDR3 sequence is 15 residues long. CDR1 and CDR2 (germline): MNHEY, SMNVEV (reference sequence). CDR3 bases: TGTGCCAGCAGTCACCCGGGATCCGGTTACAATGAGCAGTTCTTC. This translates into CASSHPGSGYNEQFF.

The chain has TRBV5-5 and TRBJ1-6, with D uncertain. Germline lookup yields CDR1 SGHKS and CDR2 YYEKEE (reference sequence). The CDR3 is 15 amino acids. The germline V and J ends were trimmed by 0 bases and 6 bases, with 10 bases remaining between them. CDR3 sequence: CASSLVRQANSPLHF. CDR3 bases: TGTGCCAGCAGCTTGGTTCGGCAGGCTAATTCACCCCTCCACTTT.

The chain links TRBV27 to TRBJ1-2; D unresolved. CDR1 MNHEY and CDR2 SMNVEV come from the germline V gene (reference sequence). The CDR3 covers 13 residues. V shed 0 bases and J shed 8 bases, with 10 bases lying between them. The CDR3 DNA is TGTGCCAGCAGTTTATCCCGGGGTTTGGGCTACACCTTC. Its protein is CASSLSRGLGYTF.

A single count supports this clone. The chain recombines TRBV18 with TRBJ2-5; TRBD1 is a possible D gene (6 bases). Trimming took off 3 bases at V and 4 bases at J, with 9 bases between the two ends. The length of the CDR3 is 13 residues. Germline lookup yields CDR1 KGHSH and CDR2 LQKENI. CDR3 bases: TGTGCCAGCTCACCTGGGGGCGCAGAGACCCAGTACTTC. Encoded protein: CASSPGGAETQYF.

This rearrangement joins TRBV7-9 to TRBJ2-1; D is possibly TRBD2 (6 bases). Germline CDR1 reads SEHNR; CDR2 reads FQNEAQ (reference sequence). V was shortened by 3 bases and J by 0 bases, with 9 bases between the two germline ends. The CDR3 covers 15 residues. CDR3 loop: CASSFPGSSYNEQFF. The CDR3 nucleotides are TGTGCCAGCAGCTTCCCCGGGAGCTCCTACAATGAGCAGTTCTTC.

The rearrangement uses TRBV6-2 or TRBV6-3 and TRBJ2-7; D is uncertain. From germline, CDR1 is MNHEY and CDR2 SVGEGT. The ends were cut back, 5 bases at V and 0 bases at J, with 14 bases in the middle. The CDR3 extends over 15 amino acids. Written as DNA, the CDR3 is TGTGCCAGCAGTCCGTCACTACCTAGCTCCTACGAGCAGTACTTC. It yields the protein CASSPSLPSSYEQYF.

The chain joins TRBV9 to TRBJ2-7, with D possibly being TRBD1 (6 bases). With 0 bases removed from V and 3 bases from J, the gap between germline ends came to 10 bases. Germline values: CDR1 SGDLS, CDR2 YYNGEE. The CDR3 loop spans 14 amino acids. The CDR3 DNA sequence: TGTGCCAGCAGCGTAGGACAGGCGGGCTACGAGCAGTACTTC. It is translated as CASSVGQAGYEQYF.

The V and J genes are TRBV5-4 and TRBJ2-5; tentatively, D is TRBD1 or TRBD2 (6 bases each). CDR1 is SGHNT and CDR2 is YYREEE in the germline V gene (reference sequence). Trimming stripped 0 bases from V and 2 bases from J, with 17 bases between. CDR3 length equals 17 residues. DNA for the CDR3: TGTGCCAGCAGCTTGGTCCTGGGGGGCAGGAGACAAGAGACCCAGTACTTC. Translation: CASSLVLGGRRQETQYF.

V and J are TRBV7-9 and TRBJ1-3, with D unclear. The CDR3 spans 13 residues. Germline CDR1 and CDR2: SEHNR and FQNEAQ (reference sequence). Trimming removed 8 bases at V and 0 bases at J, with 8 bases between. The CDR3, as DNA: TGTGCCAGCCCCGGGTTCTCTGGAAACACCATATATTTT. This gives the protein CASPGFSGNTIYF.

The chain combines TRBV28 with TRBJ1-1; D is possibly TRBD1 (6 bases). Germline V gene data show CDR1 as MDHEN and CDR2 as SYDVKM. This CDR3 region has 11 residues. V was shortened by 2 bases and J by 10 bases, with 8 bases between the two germline ends. CDR3 DNA: TGTGCCAGCAGTTTACGGGGGCTAGCTTTCTTT. This sequence encodes CASSLRGLAFF.

The chain combines TRBV6-5 with TRBJ2-3; TRBD1 matches 7 bases. This CDR3 is built from 16 residues. Losses at the gene ends were 0 bases for V and 3 bases for J; bases not matched to a gene: 6. Germline V gene lookup returns CDR1 MNHEY and CDR2 SVGAGI. The chain's CDR3 is CASSYSPGQVTDTQYF. The DNA of the CDR3 is TGTGCCAGCAGTTACTCCCCAGGACAGGTTACAGATACGCAGTATTTT.

V is TRBV7-9 and J is TRBJ2-7; possible D gene TRBD1, 7 bases. Trimming removed 5 bases from V and 0 bases from J, with 11 bases in between. Germline V gives CDR1 SEHNR, CDR2 FQNEAQ (reference sequence). The CDR3 runs 14 residues. The CDR3 DNA reads as TGTGCCAGCAGCCCAGGGGGGAGCTCCTACGAGCAGTACTTC. Its protein product is CASSPGGSSYEQYF.